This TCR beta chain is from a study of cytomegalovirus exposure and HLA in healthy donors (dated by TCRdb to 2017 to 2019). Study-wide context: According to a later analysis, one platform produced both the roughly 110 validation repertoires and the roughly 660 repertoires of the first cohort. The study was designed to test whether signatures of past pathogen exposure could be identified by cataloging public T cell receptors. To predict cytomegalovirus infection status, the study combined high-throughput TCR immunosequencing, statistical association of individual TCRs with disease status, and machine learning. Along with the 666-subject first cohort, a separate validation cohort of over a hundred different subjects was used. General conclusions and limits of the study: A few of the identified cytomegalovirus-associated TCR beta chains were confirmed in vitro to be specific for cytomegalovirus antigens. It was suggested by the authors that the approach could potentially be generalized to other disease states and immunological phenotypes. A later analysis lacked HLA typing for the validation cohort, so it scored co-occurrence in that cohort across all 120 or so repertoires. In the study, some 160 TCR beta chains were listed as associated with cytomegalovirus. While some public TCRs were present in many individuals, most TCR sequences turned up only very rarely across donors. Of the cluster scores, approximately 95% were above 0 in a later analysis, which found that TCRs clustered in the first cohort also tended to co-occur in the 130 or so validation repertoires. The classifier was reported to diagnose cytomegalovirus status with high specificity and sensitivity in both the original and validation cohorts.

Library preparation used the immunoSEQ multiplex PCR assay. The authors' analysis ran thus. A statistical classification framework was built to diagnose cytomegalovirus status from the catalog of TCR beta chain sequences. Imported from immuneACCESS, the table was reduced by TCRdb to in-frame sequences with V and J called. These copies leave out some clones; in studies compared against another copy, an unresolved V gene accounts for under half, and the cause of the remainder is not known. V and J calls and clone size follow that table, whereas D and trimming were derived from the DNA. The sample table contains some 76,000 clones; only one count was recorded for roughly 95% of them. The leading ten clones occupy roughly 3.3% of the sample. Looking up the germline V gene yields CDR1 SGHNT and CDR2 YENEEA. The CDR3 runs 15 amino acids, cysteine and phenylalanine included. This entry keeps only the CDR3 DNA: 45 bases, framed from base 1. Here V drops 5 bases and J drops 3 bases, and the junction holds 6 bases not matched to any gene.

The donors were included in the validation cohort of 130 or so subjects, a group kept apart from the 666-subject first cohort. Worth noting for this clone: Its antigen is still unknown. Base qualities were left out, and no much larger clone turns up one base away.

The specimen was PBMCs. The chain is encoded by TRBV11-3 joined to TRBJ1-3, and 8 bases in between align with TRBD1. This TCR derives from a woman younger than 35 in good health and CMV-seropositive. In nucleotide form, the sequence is TGTGCCAGCAGCGCTCAGGGGGCATATGGAAACACCATATATTTT. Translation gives CASSAQGAYGNTIYF. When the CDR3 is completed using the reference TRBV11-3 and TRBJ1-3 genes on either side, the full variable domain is EAGVVQSPRYKIIEKKQPVAFWCNPISGHNTLYWYLQNLGQGPELLIRYENEEAVDDSQLPKDRFSAERLKGVDSTLKIQPAELGDSAVYLCASSAQGAYGNTIYFGEGSWLTVV.